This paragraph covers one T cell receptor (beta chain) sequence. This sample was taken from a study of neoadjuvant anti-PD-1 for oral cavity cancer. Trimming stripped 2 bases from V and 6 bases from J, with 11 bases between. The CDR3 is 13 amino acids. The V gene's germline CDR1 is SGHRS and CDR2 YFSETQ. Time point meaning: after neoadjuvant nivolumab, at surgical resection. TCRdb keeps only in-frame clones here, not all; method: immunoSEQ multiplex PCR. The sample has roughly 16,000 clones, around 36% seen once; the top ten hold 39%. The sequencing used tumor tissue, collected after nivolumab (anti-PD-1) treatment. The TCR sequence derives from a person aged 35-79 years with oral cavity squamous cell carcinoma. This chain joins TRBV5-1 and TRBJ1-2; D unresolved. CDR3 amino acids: CASSFTPADGYTF. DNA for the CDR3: TGCGCCAGCAGCTTTACCCCGGCGGATGGCTACACCTTC. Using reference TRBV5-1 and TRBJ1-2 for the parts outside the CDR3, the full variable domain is KAGVTQTPRYLIKTRGQQVTLSCSPISGHRSVSWYQQTPGQGLQFLFEYFSETQRNKGNFPGRFSGRQFSNSRSEMNVSTLELGDSALYLCASSFTPADGYTFGSGTRLTVV.